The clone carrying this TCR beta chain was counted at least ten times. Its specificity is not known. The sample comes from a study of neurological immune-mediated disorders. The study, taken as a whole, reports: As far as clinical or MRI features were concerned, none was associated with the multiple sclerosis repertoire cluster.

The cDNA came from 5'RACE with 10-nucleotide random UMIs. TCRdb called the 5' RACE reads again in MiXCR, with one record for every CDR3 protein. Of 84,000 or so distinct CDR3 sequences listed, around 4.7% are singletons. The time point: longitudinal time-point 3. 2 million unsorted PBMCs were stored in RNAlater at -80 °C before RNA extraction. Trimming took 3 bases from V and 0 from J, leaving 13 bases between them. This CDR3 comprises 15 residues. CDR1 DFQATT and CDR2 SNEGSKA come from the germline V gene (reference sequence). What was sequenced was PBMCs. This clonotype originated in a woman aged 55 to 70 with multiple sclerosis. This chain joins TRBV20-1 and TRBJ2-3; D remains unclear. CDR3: CSARIPPASTDTQYF. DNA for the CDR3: TGCAGTGCTAGGATTCCACCAGCTAGCACAGATACGCAGTATTTT.